Each of the 23 T cell receptor beta chains below was sequenced from the same sample in a study of T cells in Graves' hyperthyroidism and ophthalmopathy. Amplification targeted TCR beta CDR3 regions from RNA transcripts. First-round RT-PCR targeting the TCR CDR3 was performed with the HTBI primer set. Each CDR3 protein gets one entry after TCRdb re-called the multiplex PCR reads with MiXCR. The sample lists 360,000 or so distinct CDR3 sequences; 15% to 20% were seen once. Sequencing was done on a sample of blood. Source of these receptors: a woman in her 40s with Graves' ophthalmopathy.

There are many counts of this clonotype. The V and J genes are TRBV9 and TRBJ2-2; D is perhaps TRBD1 or TRBD2 (5 bases each). This CDR3 region has 12 residues. Germline CDR1 and CDR2: SGDLS and YYNGEE. V lost 3 bases and J 6 bases, leaving 6 bases between the germline ends. For the CDR3, the DNA is TGTGCCAGCAGCGGGGGACCCGGGGAGCTGTTTTTT. This codes for CASSGGPGELFF.

In its sample, this clonotype was seen a few times. V and J are TRBV6-1 and TRBJ1-1; D gene uncertain. CDR1 and CDR2 from the germline V gene are MNHNS and SASEGT. The CDR3 totals 13 residues. The V gene lost 7 bases and the J gene lost 1 base, with 10 bases spanning the gap. CDR3 amino acids: CASTLSGNTEAFF. CDR3 sequence (DNA): TGTGCCAGCACCCTGTCAGGGAACACTGAAGCTTTCTTT.

The chain combines TRBV9 with TRBJ2-7, with a weak D call TRBD1 (7 bases). The CDR3 is made up of 15 amino acids. Trimming took 3 bases from V and 5 from J, leaving 18 bases between them. CDR1 is SGDLS and CDR2 is YYNGEE in the germline V gene. CDR3 region: CASSGRDSSRNEQYF. The CDR3 coding sequence is TGTGCCAGCAGCGGGAGGGACAGTAGTAGGAACGAGCAGTACTTC.

There are many counts of this clonotype. The chain couples TRBV7-9 to TRBJ2-7, with 8 bases matching TRBD2. This CDR3 has 16 residues. J was trimmed by 3 bases and V by 4 bases; bases with no gene match: 11. The germline V gene encodes CDR1 SEHNR and CDR2 FQNEAQ (reference sequence). The CDR3 DNA reads TGTGCCAGCAGCTCCCCTGATAGCGGGAAAGGCTACGAGCAGTACTTC. Translation: CASSSPDSGKGYEQYF.

V usage is TRBV6-5 and J usage is TRBJ2-5, with 8 nucleotides matching TRBD2. Per the germline V gene, CDR1 is MNHEY and CDR2 is SVGAGI. V was clipped by 2 bases and J by 3 bases; unmatched bases: 5. The CDR3 sequence is 15 residues long. CDR3 sequence (DNA): TGTGCCAGCAGTTACCGGGGGGGCAGCAAAGAGACCCAGTACTTC. It is translated as CASSYRGGSKETQYF.

This clonotype has at least ten counts. The genes are TRBV28 and TRBJ1-6; no definite D call. Germline V gene data show CDR1 as MDHEN and CDR2 as SYDVKM. This CDR3 is 12 amino acids long. The V end lost 8 bases, the J end lost 11 bases, and 13 bases lay between the germline ends. The CDR3 sequence is CASGYPRPPLHF. In nucleotides, the CDR3 is TGTGCCAGCGGCTACCCTCGGCCACCCCTCCACTTT.

This clonotype was seen at least ten times. This could be a read error, since a much larger clone is one nucleotide away. The chain employs TRBV28 and TRBJ2-5, with D perhaps TRBD2 (7 bases). The CDR3 contains 13 residues. CDR1 is MDHEN, CDR2 SYDVKM, per germline. Deletions cut 8 bases from V and 5 bases from J, with 15 bases between. CDR3 loop: CASHDGGHETQYF. CDR3 nucleotides: TGTGCCAGCCACGACGGGGGGCATGAGACCCAGTACTTC.

This clonotype appeared many times. This is likely a read error, given that the CDR3 carries no conserved phenylalanine or tryptophan at its end. This rearrangement joins TRBV6-5 to TRBJ1-6; D is unclear. V was shortened by 0 bases and J by 6 bases, with 12 bases between the two germline ends. The germline V gene has CDR1 MNHEY and CDR2 SVGAGI. The CDR3 totals 16 residues. The CDR3 DNA reads as TGTGCCAGCAGTTACTCACCGAATGGAGTTAATTCACCCCTCCACCTT. It yields the protein CASSYSPNGVNSPLHL.

The sample holds many counts of this clonotype. This chain links TRBV28 with TRBJ2-6; TRBD2 aligns across 8 bases. CDR1 is MDHEN and CDR2 is SYDVKM in the germline V gene. V was clipped by 4 bases and J by 0 bases; unmatched bases: 11. The CDR3 is made up of 19 amino acids. In nucleotides, the CDR3 is TGTGCCAGCAGTTCCAATGGGGCGGGAGGCATCTCTGGGGCCAACGTCCTGACTTTC. This translates into CASSSNGAGGISGANVLTF.

The J gene is TRBJ2-7, the V gene TRBV12-3 or TRBV12-4; the match to TRBD2 covers 8 bases. Unmatched junction bases numbered 2, after V lost 2 bases and J lost 2 bases. The CDR3 is made up of 14 amino acids. Written as DNA, the CDR3 is TGTGCCAGCAGTTTAAGCGGGGGCGCCTACGAGCAGTACTTC. Translation: CASSLSGGAYEQYF.

This clonotype was recorded many times. The rearrangement joins TRBV27 to TRBJ1-2, with TRBD1 as a possible D gene (5 bases). Germline V lookup: CDR1 MNHEY, CDR2 SMNVEV (reference sequence). The CDR3 length is 14 residues. Trimming shortened V by 3 bases and J by 4 bases, and 12 bases separated the two germline ends. The CDR3 DNA sequence: TGTGCCAGCAGTTTCCGACAGTCCGGCTATGGCTACACCTTC. It translates to CASSFRQSGYGYTF.

This clonotype was observed many times. The rearrangement joins TRBV18 to TRBJ2-5, with no clear D. Trimming took 8 bases from V and 5 from J, leaving 9 bases between them. Germline lookup yields CDR1 KGHSH and CDR2 LQKENI. This CDR3 spans 11 amino acids. DNA of the CDR3: TGTGCCAGCCCGATCATCGAGACCCAGTACTTC. This translates into CASPIIETQYF.

The sample holds many counts of this clonotype. This rearrangement joins TRBV12-3 or TRBV12-4 to TRBJ2-7; the match to TRBD2 covers 8 bases. Trimming removed 1 base from V and 7 bases from J; junction bases left unmatched: 3. The CDR3 has 13 amino acids. The CDR3 nucleotides are TGTGCCAGCAGTTTAGTCCGGGAGGGGGAGCAGTACTTC. Its protein is CASSLVREGEQYF.

This clonotype was observed many times. This sequence joins TRBV5-1 and TRBJ2-5; D possibly uses TRBD1 or TRBD2 (5 bases each). The germline gives CDR1 SGHRS, CDR2 YFSETQ. This CDR3 comprises 15 residues. The ends were cut back, 2 bases at V and 0 bases at J, with 11 bases in the middle. Here the CDR3 reads CASSFSGTYQETQYF. For the CDR3, the DNA is TGCGCCAGCAGCTTTTCGGGGACGTACCAAGAGACCCAGTACTTC. Looking up the rest from reference TRBV5-1 and TRBJ2-5 gives the full variable domain: KAGVTQTPRYLIKTRGQQVTLSCSPISGHRSVSWYQQTPGQGLQFLFEYFSETQRNKGNFPGRFSGRQFSNSRSEMNVSTLELGDSALYLCASSFSGTYQETQYFGPGTRLLVL.

At least ten counts were recorded for this clonotype. V and J are TRBV24-1 and TRBJ1-1; D is ambiguous. This CDR3 is 12 amino acids long. The V gene lost 4 bases and the J gene lost 2 bases, with 4 bases spanning the gap. Germline V gene lookup returns CDR1 KGHDR and CDR2 SFDVKD. The CDR3 reads CATSEANTEAFF. For the CDR3, the DNA is TGTGCCACCAGTGAAGCCAACACTGAAGCTTTCTTT.

This clonotype was found many times. The J gene is TRBJ1-1, the V gene TRBV5-1, with D possibly being TRBD1 (5 bases). This CDR3 has 14 residues. V lost 3 bases and J lost 2, with 11 bases in between. Germline V gives CDR1 SGHRS, CDR2 YFSETQ. CDR3 in amino acids: CASSSRRGNTEAFF. The CDR3 region has the DNA TGCGCCAGCAGCTCCCGAAGGGGCAACACTGAAGCTTTCTTT.

This clonotype was seen many times. This chain links TRBV7-3 with TRBJ2-2; no clear D. Trimming left V 5 bases short and J 3 bases short, with 4 bases between. Germline CDR1 is SGHTA and CDR2 is FQGTGA. The CDR3 sequence is 12 residues long. In nucleotides, the CDR3 is TGTGCCAGCAGCGGGGACACCGGGGAGCTGTTTTTT. Amino acids: CASSGDTGELFF.

Notes on this clonotype: One base away lies a much larger clone, so this may be a sequencing read error. The chain is built from TRBV29-1 and TRBJ2-2, with D unclear. With 4 bases removed from V and 3 bases from J, the gap between germline ends came to 9 bases. Germline CDR1 SQVTM, CDR2 ANQGSEA. The CDR3 loop spans 13 amino acids. CDR3 nucleotide sequence: TGCAGCGTTGGAGAGAGCGACACCGGGGAGCTGTTTTTT. Translating it yields CSVGESDTGELFF.

This chain links TRBV12-3 or TRBV12-4 with TRBJ1-1, with D unresolved. Trimming left V 3 bases short and J 6 bases short, with 11 bases between. The CDR3 has 13 residues. CDR3: CASSFPGRAEAFF. CDR3 coding DNA: TGTGCCAGCAGTTTTCCCGGTCGGGCTGAAGCTTTCTTT.

This clonotype was seen ten or more times. The rearrangement uses TRBV30 and TRBJ1-5; D is ambiguous. The CDR3 has 13 residues. Germline CDR1 and CDR2: GTSNPN and SVGIG (reference sequence). The germline V and J ends were trimmed by 6 bases and 4 bases, with 13 bases remaining between them. The CDR3 DNA reads TGTGCCTGCCACGGGAGTGCTAATCAGCCCCAGCATTTT. This gives the protein CACHGSANQPQHF.

At least ten counts were recorded for this clonotype. The chain uses TRBV2 and TRBJ2-5, with D uncertain. Germline V gene data show CDR1 as SNHLY and CDR2 as FYNNEI. CDR3 length: 11 amino acids. V gave up 6 bases and J gave up 3 bases, with 5 bases separating them. The CDR3 nucleotides are TGTGCCAGCAGACAAGAAGAGACCCAGTACTTC. Translating it yields CASRQEETQYF.

The chain uses TRBV12-3 or TRBV12-4 and TRBJ2-7; D is ambiguous. The V gene lost 5 bases and the J gene lost 0 bases, with 11 bases spanning the gap. The CDR3 is 14 amino acids. CDR3 in DNA: TGTGCCAGCAGTGGGCGATCCCGCTCCTACGAGCAGTACTTC. Its protein is CASSGRSRSYEQYF.

The genes are TRBV15 and TRBJ2-7; D gene ambiguous. The CDR3 totals 15 residues. CDR1 is LNHNV, CDR2 YYDKDF, per germline (reference sequence). The ends were cut back, 0 bases at V and 4 bases at J, with 13 bases in the middle. Here the CDR3 reads CATSRELAGLYEQYF. CDR3 nucleotide sequence: TGTGCCACCAGCAGAGAATTGGCAGGATTATACGAGCAGTACTTC.